The rows below give T cell receptor beta chains drawn from one sample of a study of blood T cells in healthy people across ages. Using its own MiXCR run on the 5' RACE reads, TCRdb lists one record per CDR3 protein. The data hold 1.4 million or so distinct CDR3 sequences, with about 45% observed a single time. Sample: blood. The receptors were gathered from a woman between 18 and 30 years old in good health. CDR3s include the opening cysteine and the closing phenylalanine or tryptophan. D genes are given only for firm matches. Some rows have no size entry. The others give once, few or many, or a class for an expanded clone.

15,TRBV20-1,NA,TRBJ2-7,TRBD2,CSARDLLAASYEQYF,TGCAGTGCTAGAGATCTACTAGCGGCCTCCTACGAGCAGTACTTC
16,TRBV4-1,NA,TRBJ2-5,NA,CASSQDWGTGRETQYF,TGCGCCAGCAGCCAAGATTGGGGAACAGGGAGGGAGACCCAGTACTTC
16,TRBV4-1,NA,TRBJ2-5,TRBD1,CASSHRTGVEQETQYF,TGCGCCAGCAGCCATAGGACAGGGGTCGAGCAAGAGACCCAGTACTTC
14,TRBV15,NA,TRBJ2-1,NA,CATGVIGGYNEQFF,TGTGCCACCGGTGTTATTGGCGGCTACAATGAGCAGTTCTTC
14,TRBV4-3,few,TRBJ2-5,TRBD2,CASSPTSGFGTQYF,TGCGCCAGCAGCCCGACTAGCGGGTTTGGGACCCAGTACTTC
16,TRBV3-1,NA,TRBJ2-3,TRBD2,CASSPHLAVSTDTQYF,TGTGCCAGCAGCCCCCACCTAGCGGTTAGCACAGATACGCAGTATTTT
15,TRBV25-1,NA,TRBJ2-5,TRBD1,CASTDTGVVQETQYF,TGTGCCAGCACTGACACAGGGGTGGTGCAAGAGACCCAGTACTTC
15,TRBV24-1,once,TRBJ2-1,NA,CATSDRTGPLNEQFF,TGTGCCACCAGTGATAGAACGGGGCCCCTCAATGAGCAGTTCTTC
13,TRBV20-1,NA,TRBJ1-1,NA,CSAPSGPNTEAFF,TGCAGTGCTCCCTCCGGGCCGAACACTGAAGCTTTCTTT
16,TRBV12-5,NA,TRBJ2-3,TRBD2,CASGPRLAGDTDTQYF,TGTGCTAGTGGCCCTAGACTAGCGGGGGACACAGATACGCAGTATTTT
13,TRBV5-5,NA,TRBJ1-2,NA,CASSDTLAYGYTF,TGTGCCAGCAGTGATACTCTTGCCTATGGCTACACCTTC
14,TRBV7-2,NA,TRBJ2-1,NA,CASSLVGFGNEQFF,TGTGCCAGCAGCTTGGTGGGGTTCGGGAATGAGCAGTTCTTC
13,TRBV7-9,NA,TRBJ1-5,NA,CASSKQANQPQHF,TGTGCCAGCAGCAAACAGGCCAATCAGCCCCAGCATTTT
12,TRBV29-1,NA,TRBJ2-5,TRBD1,CSVPTGIETQYF,TGCAGCGTACCGACAGGGATCGAGACCCAGTACTTC
14,TRBV2,NA,TRBJ1-5,NA,CATQEGRGDQPQHF,TGTGCCACCCAGGAGGGCAGGGGTGATCAGCCCCAGCATTTT
13,TRBV28,many,TRBJ2-5,NA,CASGDSNQETQYF,TGTGCCAGCGGTGACAGCAACCAAGAGACCCAGTACTTC
13,TRBV20-1,few,TRBJ2-1,NA,CSAPTRRGGEQFF,TGCAGTGCTCCGACTCGGAGGGGTGGTGAGCAGTTCTTC
14,TRBV4-1,few,TRBJ2-3,TRBD2,CASSQTGGEGTQYF,TGCGCCAGCAGCCAGACGGGGGGGGAGGGTACGCAGTATTTT
16,TRBV6-2/TRBV6-3,NA,TRBJ1-4,NA,CASSPWDYTVPEKLFF,TGTGCCAGCAGTCCCTGGGATTATACGGTTCCCGAAAAACTGTTTTTT
15,TRBV20-1,once,TRBJ2-5,NA,CSAREAGTPLYGQYF,TGCAGTGCTAGAGAGGCGGGGACACCCCTCTACGGGCAGTACTTC
15,TRBV20-1,NA,TRBJ1-3,NA,CSARDSQHNGNTIYF,TGCAGTGCTAGAGATAGCCAGCACAATGGAAACACCATATATTTT
14,TRBV29-1,many,TRBJ2-5,TRBD1,CSVDRDRGSETQYF,TGCAGCGTTGACCGGGACAGGGGGTCAGAGACCCAGTACTTC
17,TRBV27,NA,TRBJ2-4,NA,CASSPSIYEGVKNIQYF,TGTGCCAGCAGTCCCTCGATTTACGAGGGAGTCAAAAACATTCAGTACTTC
13,TRBV15,many,TRBJ1-3,NA,CATSRGASGTIYF,TGTGCCACCAGCAGAGGGGCGAGTGGCACCATATATTTT
14,TRBV20-1,NA,TRBJ2-7,NA,CSARDGGTSYEQYF,TGCAGTGCTAGAGACGGAGGAACCTCCTACGAGCAGTACTTC
16,TRBV28,NA,TRBJ2-5,TRBD1,CASSRAGTGDYNEQYF,TGTGCCAGCAGCCGCGCCGGGACAGGGGATTACAATGAGCAGTACTTC
16,TRBV24-1,NA,TRBJ2-7,NA,CATSDPQGFVYNEQYF,TGTGCCACCAGTGACCCGCAGGGATTCGTCTACAATGAGCAGTACTTC
14,TRBV2,NA,TRBJ1-4,NA,CASTLALMREKLFF,TGTGCCAGCACCCTGGCCCTCATGCGTGAAAAACTGTTTTTT
14,TRBV6-5,NA,TRBJ1-4,TRBD1,CASSYDRVREKLFF,TGTGCCAGCAGCTACGACAGGGTGCGAGAAAAACTGTTTTTT